This TCR beta chain was profiled in a study of CD8+CD57+ T cells in acquired aplastic anemia. Germline CDR1 and CDR2: LNHDA and SQIVND (reference sequence). The CDR3 length is 15 residues. Deletions cut 2 bases from V and 8 bases from J, with 15 bases between. As concerns this clonotype: Its antigen remains unidentified.

Study observations and caveats: Researchers reported that CD8+ Simpson's diversity was not significantly different in patients versus controls.

Profiles of TCR beta VDJ and CDR3 were generated from a genomic DNA template. TCRdb reprocessed the reads via MiXCR and lists one record per CDR3 protein. Of about 180,000 distinct CDR3 sequences in the sample, 48% were seen once. Patients selected for sequencing had displayed CD8+CD57+ cell expansion by flow cytometry. This clonotype originated in a human donor with aplastic anemia. This chain uses TRBV19 with TRBJ1-4; D gene uncertain. Sequencing was done on a sample of sorted CD4+, CD8+, or CD8+CD57+ T cells (not recorded which) from PBMCs. For the CDR3, the DNA is TGTGCCAGTAGTATATCGGCTGCCCTAGGCGAAAAACTGTTTTTT. Residues: CASSISAALGEKLFF.